This T cell receptor beta chain was sequenced for a study of CD8+ T cells in alopecia areata. Overall study results and limits: Scalp repertoires also include resident alphabeta T cells from normal skin.

As regards this clone: As yet, its antigen is unknown.

It was cDNA, reverse transcribed from extracted RNA, that served as the sequencing template. TCRdb's table, derived via immunoSEQ multiplex PCR, lists solely in-frame clones and lacks some. This sample carries fewer than 250,000 clones, around three fifths of them seen once, and the ten largest clones take over 0.4%. V was clipped by 2 bases and J by 8 bases, with 12 bases between them. Looked up from germline, CDR1 is SQVTM and CDR2 is ANQGSEA. CDR3 length: 12 residues. This sequence joins TRBV29-1 and TRBJ1-1; D not certain. Source: CD4+ T cells sorted from blood, taken at week 0. The origin of this receptor is a human donor with alopecia areata. CDR3 sequence: CSVESPVPEAFF. The CDR3, as DNA: TGCAGCGTTGAAAGCCCTGTTCCCGAAGCTTTCTTT.